Here is one T cell receptor beta chain with its context. Membership in each cohort depended on participant-reported clinical history. The sample comes from a study of blood T cell repertoires in COVID-19. Study information: Spain, Italy and the United States supplied samples that represented acute and convalescent COVID-19. T cells, B-cell-depleted T cells, or PBMCs supplied cDNA or gDNA.

Libraries were prepared by immunoSEQ multiplex PCR; TCRdb keeps only in-frame clonotypes and omits some of them. The sample lists 250,000 or so clones; about 87% were seen once. CDR3 size: 12 residues. The V gene lost 7 bases and the J gene lost 6 bases, with 12 bases spanning the gap. Germline V lookup: CDR1 SGHAT, CDR2 FQNNGV. This sequence joins TRBV11-2 and TRBJ1-2; D is ambiguous. The sequence came from a woman in her twenties or thirties with acute COVID-19. The specimen was PBMCs or T cells enriched from blood (not recorded which). CDR3 sequence reads: CASMGGFDGYTF. The CDR3 nucleotides are TGTGCCAGCATGGGAGGATTTGATGGCTACACCTTC.